This TCR beta chain was documented in a study of shared clonotypes between healthy human individuals. The overall study: Used for every donor were three CD4 naive, three CD4 memory, two CD8 naive and one CD8 memory plate. Study-wide results and limits: Larger estimated richness was generally recorded for naive subsets relative to memory subsets.

Measured with immunoSEQ multiplex PCR; TCRdb has only the in-frame clones, and not every one. The sample contains over a million clones, around 82% of which appear only once. The germline V and J ends were trimmed by 5 bases and 7 bases, with 17 bases remaining between them. Germline lookup yields CDR1 MNHNS and CDR2 SASEGT. The CDR3 is made up of 14 amino acids. A single count supports this clone. The antigen remains undetermined. The sample comprised memory CD4+ T cells from PBMCs. The subset here: CD45RA-negative fraction. This sequence was found in a man aged 18 to 30 in good health. Some clones in this sample may be carry-over from other donors' samples. The chain recombines TRBV6-1 with TRBJ1-2; D not certain. Written as DNA, the CDR3 is TGTGCCAGCAGTACCTCCGGGGAATTGGGTGGCTACACCTTC. Amino acid sequence: CASSTSGELGGYTF.